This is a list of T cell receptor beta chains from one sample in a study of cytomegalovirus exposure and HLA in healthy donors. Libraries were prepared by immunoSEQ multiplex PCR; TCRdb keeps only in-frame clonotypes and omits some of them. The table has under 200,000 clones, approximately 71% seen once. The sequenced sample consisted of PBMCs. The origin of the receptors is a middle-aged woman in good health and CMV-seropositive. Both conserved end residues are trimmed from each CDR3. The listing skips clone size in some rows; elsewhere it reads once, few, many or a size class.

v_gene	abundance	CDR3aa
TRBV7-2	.	ASSSQGSVEKLF
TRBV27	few	ASSQQSSYEQY
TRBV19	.	ASREAGGSYEQY
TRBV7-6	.	ASSLGGRASYEQY
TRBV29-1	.	SVPAGGWQETQY
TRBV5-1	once	ASSFDGSGYEQY
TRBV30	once	AWSVLGLAGPEQF
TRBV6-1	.	ASRNREKLF
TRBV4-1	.	ASSPVGGYGYT
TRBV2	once	ASRSDGIAGNTIY
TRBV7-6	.	ASTTGPGTGYEQY
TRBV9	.	ASSVRIAGANEQF
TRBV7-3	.	ASSLRTGDNSPLH
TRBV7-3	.	ASSFDGSPSNEQF
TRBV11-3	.	ASSPGTNTGELF
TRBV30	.	AWSVWDTGSGSPLH
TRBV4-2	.	ASSQDLEQGQTQY
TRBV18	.	ATQPGQVEKLF
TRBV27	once	ASSEKRTTNSPLH
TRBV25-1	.	ASSPPGRGNQPQH
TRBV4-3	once	ASSQGRVTSYNEQF
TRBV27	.	ASSLTRQSNEKLF
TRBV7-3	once	ASSLTGTGGEQY
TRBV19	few	ASRLLAGGSNEQF
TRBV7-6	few	ASSLGGLMNTEAF
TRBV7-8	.	ASSLGSQSTEAF
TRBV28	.	ASSGGKGRSPLH
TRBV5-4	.	ASSPGQRGGETQY
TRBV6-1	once	ASISGGSGTGELF
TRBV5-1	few	ASNHGDRGYEQY
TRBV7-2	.	ASSLVAATYNEQF